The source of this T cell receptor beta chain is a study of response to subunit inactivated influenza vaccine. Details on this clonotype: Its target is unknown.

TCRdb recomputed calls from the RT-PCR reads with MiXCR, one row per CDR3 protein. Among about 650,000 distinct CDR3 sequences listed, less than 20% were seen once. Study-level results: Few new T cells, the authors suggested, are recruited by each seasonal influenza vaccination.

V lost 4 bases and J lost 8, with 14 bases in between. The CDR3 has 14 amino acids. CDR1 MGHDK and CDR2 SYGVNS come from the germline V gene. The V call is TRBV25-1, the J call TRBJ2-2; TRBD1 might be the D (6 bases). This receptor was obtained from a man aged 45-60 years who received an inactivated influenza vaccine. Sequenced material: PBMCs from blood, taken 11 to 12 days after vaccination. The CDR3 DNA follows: TGTGCCAGCAGTGCGGACAGAGTTTCTGGGGAGCTGTTTTTT. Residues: CASSADRVSGELFF.